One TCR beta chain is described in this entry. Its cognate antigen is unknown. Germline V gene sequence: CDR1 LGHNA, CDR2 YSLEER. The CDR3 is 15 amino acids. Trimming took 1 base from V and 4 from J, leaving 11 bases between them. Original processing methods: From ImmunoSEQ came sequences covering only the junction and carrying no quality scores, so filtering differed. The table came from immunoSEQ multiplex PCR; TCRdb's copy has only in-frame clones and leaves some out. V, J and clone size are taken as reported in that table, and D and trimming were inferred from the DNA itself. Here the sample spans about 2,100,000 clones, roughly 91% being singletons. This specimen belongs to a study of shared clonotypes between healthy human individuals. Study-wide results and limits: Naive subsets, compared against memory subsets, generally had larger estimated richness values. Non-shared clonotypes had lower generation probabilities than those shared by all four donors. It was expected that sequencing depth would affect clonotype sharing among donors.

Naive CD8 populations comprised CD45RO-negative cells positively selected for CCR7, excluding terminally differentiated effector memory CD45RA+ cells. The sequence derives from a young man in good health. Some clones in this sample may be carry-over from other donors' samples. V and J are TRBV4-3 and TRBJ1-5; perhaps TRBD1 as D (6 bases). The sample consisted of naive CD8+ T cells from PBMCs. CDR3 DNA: TGCGCCAGCAGCCAAGGATACAGGGATAATCAGCCCCAGCATTTT. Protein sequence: CASSQGYRDNQPQHF.